This T cell receptor beta chain was captured in a study of cytomegalovirus exposure and HLA in healthy donors. Whole-study context: Findings of an earlier analysis included roughly 120 million unique TCR beta sequences from 190 million or so T cells.

V lost 3 bases to trimming and J lost 5 bases, with 8 bases between them. CDR1 and CDR2 from the germline V gene are SGDLS and YYNGEE. The CDR3 length is 13 residues. A remark on this clone: Its antigen is unknown.

Findings and limits, study-wide: The classifier reportedly diagnosed cytomegalovirus status with high specificity and sensitivity. Three of the chains that were CMV-associated were confirmed in vitro to be specific for CMV antigens.

In the PCR, 60 Vbeta and 13 Jbeta primers were used. TCRdb's copy holds only in-frame clones and misses some; the assay was immunoSEQ multiplex PCR. This table has 200,000 to 250,000 clones, over 80% appearing once. The sequence derives from a boy aged 2-15 years in good health and CMV-seronegative. The genes are TRBV9 and TRBJ2-2; weak D call: TRBD1 (6 bases). The sequenced sample consisted of PBMCs. The CDR3 loop reads CASSAGVTGELFF. The CDR3 DNA is TGTGCCAGCAGCGCAGGGGTGACCGGGGAGCTGTTTTTT. The whole variable domain, remainder taken from reference TRBV9 and TRBJ2-2, is DSGVTQTPKHLITATGQRVTLRCSPRSGDLSVYWYQQSLDQGLQFLIQYYNGEERAKGNILERFSAQQFPDLHSELNLSSLELGDSALYFCASSAGVTGELFFGEGSRLTVL.